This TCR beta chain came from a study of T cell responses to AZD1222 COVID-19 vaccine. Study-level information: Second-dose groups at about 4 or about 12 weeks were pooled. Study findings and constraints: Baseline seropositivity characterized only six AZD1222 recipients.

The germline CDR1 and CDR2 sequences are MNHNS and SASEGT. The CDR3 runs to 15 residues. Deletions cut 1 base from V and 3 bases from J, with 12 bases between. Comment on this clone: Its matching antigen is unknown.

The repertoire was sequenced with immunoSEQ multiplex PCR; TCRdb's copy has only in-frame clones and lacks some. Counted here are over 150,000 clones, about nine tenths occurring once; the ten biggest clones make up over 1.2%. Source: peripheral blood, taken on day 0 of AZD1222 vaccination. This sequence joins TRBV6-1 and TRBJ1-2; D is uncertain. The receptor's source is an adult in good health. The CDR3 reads CASSEGQGSYYGYTF. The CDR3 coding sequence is TGTGCCAGCAGTGAAGGTCAAGGGAGTTACTATGGCTACACCTTC.